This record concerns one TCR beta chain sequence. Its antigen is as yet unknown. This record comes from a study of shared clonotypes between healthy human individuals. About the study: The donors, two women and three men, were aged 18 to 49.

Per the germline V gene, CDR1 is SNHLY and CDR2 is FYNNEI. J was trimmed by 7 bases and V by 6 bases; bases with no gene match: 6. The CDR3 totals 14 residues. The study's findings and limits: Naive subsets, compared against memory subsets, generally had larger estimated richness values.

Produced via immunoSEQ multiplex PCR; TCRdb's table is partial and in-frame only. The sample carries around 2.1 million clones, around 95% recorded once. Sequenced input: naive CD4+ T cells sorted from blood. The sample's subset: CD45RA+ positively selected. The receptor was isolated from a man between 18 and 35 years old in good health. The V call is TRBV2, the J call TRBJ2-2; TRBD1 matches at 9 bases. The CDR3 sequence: CASRGQGFIGELFF. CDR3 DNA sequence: TGTGCCAGCAGGGGACAGGGTTTTATCGGGGAGCTGTTTTTT. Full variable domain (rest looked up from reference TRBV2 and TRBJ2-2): EPEVTQTPSHQVTQMGQEVILRCVPISNHLYFYWYRQILGQKVEFLVSFYNNEISEKSEIFDDQFSVERPDGSNFTLKIRSTKLEDSAMYFCASRGQGFIGELFFGEGSRLTVL.